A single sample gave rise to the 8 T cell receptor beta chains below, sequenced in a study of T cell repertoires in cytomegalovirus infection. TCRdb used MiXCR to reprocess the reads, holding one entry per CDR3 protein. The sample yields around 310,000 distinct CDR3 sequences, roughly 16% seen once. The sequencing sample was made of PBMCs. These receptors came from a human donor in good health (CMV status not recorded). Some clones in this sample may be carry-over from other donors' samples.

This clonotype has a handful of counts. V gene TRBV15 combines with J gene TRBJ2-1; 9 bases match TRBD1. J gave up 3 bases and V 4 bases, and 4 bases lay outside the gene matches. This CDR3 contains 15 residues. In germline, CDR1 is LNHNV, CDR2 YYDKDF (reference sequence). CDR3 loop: CATSNRQGGYNEQFF. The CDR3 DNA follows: TGTGCCACCAGCAATAGACAGGGGGGCTACAATGAGCAGTTCTTC. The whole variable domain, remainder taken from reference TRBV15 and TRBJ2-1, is DAMVIQNPRYQVTQFGKPVTLSCSQTLNHNVMYWYQQKSSQAPKLLFHYYDKDFNNEADTPDNFQSRRPNTSFCFLDIRSPGLGDTAMYLCATSNRQGGYNEQFFGPGTRLTVL.

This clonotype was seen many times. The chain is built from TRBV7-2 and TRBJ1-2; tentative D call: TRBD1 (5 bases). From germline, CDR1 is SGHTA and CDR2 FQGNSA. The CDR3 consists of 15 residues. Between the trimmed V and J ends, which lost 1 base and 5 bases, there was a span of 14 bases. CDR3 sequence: CASSLVPDTAYGYTF. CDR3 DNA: TGTGCCAGCAGCTTAGTACCGGACACGGCTTATGGCTACACCTTC. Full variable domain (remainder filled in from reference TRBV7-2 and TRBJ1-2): GAGVSQSPSNKVTEKGKDVELRCDPISGHTALYWYRQSLGQGLEFLIYFQGNSAPDKSGLPSDRFSAERTGGSVSTLTIQRTQQEDSAVYLCASSLVPDTAYGYTFGSGTRLTVV.

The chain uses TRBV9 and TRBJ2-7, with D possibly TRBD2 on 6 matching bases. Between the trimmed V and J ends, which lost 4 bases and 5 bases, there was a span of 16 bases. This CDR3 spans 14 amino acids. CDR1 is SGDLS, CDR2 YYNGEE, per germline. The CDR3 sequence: CASSSRRDSHEQYF. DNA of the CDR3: TGTGCCAGCAGCTCCAGGAGGGATTCACACGAGCAGTACTTC.

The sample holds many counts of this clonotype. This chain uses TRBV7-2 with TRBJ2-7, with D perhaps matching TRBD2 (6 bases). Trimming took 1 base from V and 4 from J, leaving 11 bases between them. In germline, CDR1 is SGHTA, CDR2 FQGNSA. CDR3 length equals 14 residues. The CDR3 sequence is CASSLEGGAYEQYF. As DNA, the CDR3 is TGTGCCAGCAGCTTAGAAGGCGGGGCGTACGAGCAGTACTTC.

The CDR3: CASSSQTGLGSPLHF. The CDR3 DNA is TGTGCCAGCAGCTCGCAAACAGGGTTAGGTTCACCCCTCCACTTT. The V gene is TRBV7-6, the J gene TRBJ1-6; weak D call: TRBD1 (6 bases). Between the trimmed V and J ends, which lost 4 bases and 9 bases, there was a span of 16 bases. The germline V gene encodes CDR1 SGHVS and CDR2 FNYEAQ. The CDR3 is 15 residues long. Full variable domain (remainder filled in from reference TRBV7-6 and TRBJ1-6): GAGVSQSPRYKVTKRGQDVALRCDPISGHVSLYWYRQALGQGPEFLTYFNYEAQQDKSGLPNDRFSAERPEGSISTLTIQRTEQRDSAMYRCASSSQTGLGSPLHFGNGTRLTVT.

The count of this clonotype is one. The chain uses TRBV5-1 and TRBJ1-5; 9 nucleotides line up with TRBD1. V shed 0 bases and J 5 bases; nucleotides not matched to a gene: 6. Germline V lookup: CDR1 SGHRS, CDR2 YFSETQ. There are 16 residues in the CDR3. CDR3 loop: CASSLVPGQGHQPQHF. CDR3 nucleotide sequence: TGCGCCAGCAGCTTGGTCCCCGGACAGGGGCATCAGCCCCAGCATTTT.

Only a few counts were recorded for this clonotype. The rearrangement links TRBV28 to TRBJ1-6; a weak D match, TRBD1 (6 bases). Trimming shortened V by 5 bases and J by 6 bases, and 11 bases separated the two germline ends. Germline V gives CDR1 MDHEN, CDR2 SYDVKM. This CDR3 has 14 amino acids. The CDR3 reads CASSRTVFNSPLHF. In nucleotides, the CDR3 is TGTGCCAGCAGTAGGACAGTTTTTAATTCACCCCTCCACTTT. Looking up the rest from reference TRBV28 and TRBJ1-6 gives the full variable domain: DVKVTQSSRYLVKRTGEKVFLECVQDMDHENMFWYRQDPGLGLRLIYFSYDVKMKEKGDIPEGYSVSREKKERFSLILESASTNQTSMYLCASSRTVFNSPLHFGNGTRLTVT.

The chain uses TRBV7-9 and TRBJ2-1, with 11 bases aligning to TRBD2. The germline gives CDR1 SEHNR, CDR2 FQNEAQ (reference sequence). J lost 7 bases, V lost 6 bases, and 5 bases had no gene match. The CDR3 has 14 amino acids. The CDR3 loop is CASRTSGGTNEQFF. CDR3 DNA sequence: TGTGCCAGCAGAACTAGCGGGGGAACTAATGAGCAGTTCTTC. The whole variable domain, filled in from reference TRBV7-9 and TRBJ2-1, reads DTGVSQNPRHKITKRGQNVTFRCDPISEHNRLYWYRQTLGQGPEFLTYFQNEAQLEKSRLLSDRFSAERPKGSFSTLEIQRTEQGDSAMYLCASRTSGGTNEQFFGPGTRLTVL.